A selection of T cell receptor beta chains follows, all from one sample in a study of spatial heterogeneity in lung cancer. Via MiXCR, TCRdb re-called the 5' RACE reads, giving one row per CDR3 protein. In the table there are 23,000 or so distinct CDR3 sequences, 6.5% to 8% of which are singletons. The specimen was PBMCs, collected at surgery. The receptor source for this set is a male donor with early-stage non-small cell lung cancer. Both conserved end residues are part of each CDR3. A D gene is named only where the DNA matches it firmly. Size is omitted from some rows. Given values are once, few, many or a class for expanded clones.

TRBJ1-1,15,many,-,TRBV5-1,CASSLAVGQNTEAFF,TGCGCCAGCAGCTTGGCGGTAGGGCAGAACACTGAAGCTTTCTTT
TRBJ2-1,16,few,TRBD2,TRBV4-2,CASSQDPAGAYNEQFF,TGTGCCAGCAGCCAAGATCCAGCGGGGGCCTACAATGAGCAGTTCTTC
TRBJ2-1,16,many,TRBD2,TRBV2,CASRVWTSGSGNEQFF,TGTGCCAGCAGGGTTTGGACTAGCGGGAGCGGTAATGAGCAGTTCTTC
TRBJ2-7,15,-,-,TRBV4-2,CASSPTGGPQAEQYF,TGTGCCAGCAGCCCCACCGGGGGGCCGCAGGCCGAGCAGTACTTC
TRBJ1-2,16,many,TRBD1,TRBV4-1,CASSQVVTGINYGYTF,TGCGCCAGCAGCCAAGTGGTGACAGGGATCAACTATGGCTACACCTTC
TRBJ1-6,15,few,TRBD1,TRBV3-1,CASSLRRTGRRTLHF,TGTGCCAGCAGCCTTCGGAGGACAGGGCGTCGGACCCTCCACTTT
TRBJ2-3,12,few,-,TRBV12-5,CASGPSTDTQYF,TGTGCTAGTGGTCCTAGCACAGATACGCAGTATTTT
TRBJ1-5,16,-,-,TRBV20-1,CSARDTGQYSNQPQHF,TGCAGTGCTAGGGATACCGGACAGTATAGCAATCAGCCCCAGCATTTT
TRBJ2-7,13,many,-,TRBV10-3,CAISEVAGYEQYF,TGTGCCATCAGTGAGGTTGCGGGGTACGAGCAGTACTTC
TRBJ2-3,14,many,-,TRBV29-1,CSVIALRSTDTQYF,TGCAGCGTTATAGCCCTTAGAAGCACAGATACGCAGTATTTT
TRBJ2-3,14,many,TRBD2,TRBV6-1,CASRPGLAPDTQYF,TGTGCCAGCAGACCGGGACTAGCCCCAGATACGCAGTATTTT
TRBJ1-2,14,-,TRBD1,TRBV19,CASRYRGGDDGYTF,TGTGCCAGTCGGTACAGGGGCGGGGACGATGGCTACACCTTC
TRBJ2-5,16,many,TRBD2,TRBV9,CASSPRVAGVRETQYF,TGTGCCAGCAGCCCCCGGGTAGCGGGAGTAAGAGAGACCCAGTACTTC
TRBJ1-1,12,-,-,TRBV2,CASREGNTEAFF,TGTGCCAGCAGGGAGGGGAACACTGAAGCTTTCTTT
TRBJ1-1,16,many,-,TRBV5-4,CASSLGARGTNTEAFF,TGTGCCAGCAGCTTGGGGGCCAGGGGTACGAACACTGAAGCTTTCTTT
TRBJ2-3,13,many,-,TRBV5-1,CASGGELTDTQYF,TGCGCCAGCGGCGGGGAGCTCACAGATACGCAGTATTTT
TRBJ1-2,11,many,-,TRBV6-5,CASKAAYGYTF,TGTGCCAGCAAGGCGGCCTATGGCTACACCTTC
TRBJ2-5,14,-,-,TRBV19,CATRPRGTGETQYF,TGTGCCACCAGACCGCGAGGAACGGGGGAGACCCAGTACTTC
TRBJ2-1,16,many,-,TRBV4-1,CASSQVDLVFYNEQFF,TGCGCCAGCAGCCAAGTGGACTTGGTCTTTTACAATGAGCAGTTCTTC
TRBJ2-3,16,few,TRBD1,TRBV6-5,CASSSGQVVQLDSQYF,TGTGCCAGCAGTTCCGGACAGGTCGTCCAGTTGGATTCGCAGTATTTT
TRBJ2-3,15,-,-,TRBV19,CASTKGTESTDTQYF,TGTGCCAGTACTAAGGGAACAGAGAGCACAGATACGCAGTATTTT
TRBJ2-5,14,few,-,TRBV9,CASTQGGGHETQYF,TGTGCCAGCACCCAAGGGGGGGGTCACGAGACCCAGTACTTC
TRBJ1-1,12,-,-,TRBV18,CASSPDRTEAFF,TGTGCCAGCTCACCAGATCGTACTGAAGCTTTCTTT
TRBJ2-5,14,many,-,TRBV7-3,CASSSHGALQTQYF,TGTGCCAGCAGCTCCCACGGAGCCCTTCAGACCCAGTACTTC
TRBJ1-1,13,many,-,TRBV5-1,CASSFMANTEAFF,TGCGCCAGCAGCTTTATGGCGAACACTGAAGCTTTCTTT
TRBJ2-5,13,few,TRBD1,TRBV5-4,CASSPGGLETQYF,TGTGCCAGCAGCCCAGGGGGCCTGGAGACCCAGTACTTC
TRBJ2-5,14,many,-,TRBV5-1,CASSLVGGQETQYF,TGCGCCAGCAGCTTGGTGGGGGGACAAGAGACCCAGTACTTC
TRBJ2-1,15,many,TRBD2,TRBV12-3/TRBV12-4,CASSLVLADHNEQFF,TGTGCCAGCAGTCTGGTTCTAGCGGACCACAATGAGCAGTTCTTC
TRBJ2-3,15,few,TRBD1,TRBV4-1,CASSQGGTGTDTQYF,TGCGCCAGCAGCCAAGGAGGGACAGGGACCGATACGCAGTATTTT
TRBJ2-1,14,many,-,TRBV7-3,CASSPAGDYGEQFF,TGTGCCAGCTCACCAGCAGGGGACTATGGTGAGCAGTTCTTC
TRBJ2-1,11,-,-,TRBV29-1,CSVRGLNEQFF,TGCAGCGTTAGGGGTCTCAATGAGCAGTTCTTC
TRBJ2-5,14,few,-,TRBV18,CASSLDQGRKTQYF,TGTGCCAGCTCACTCGACCAGGGCAGGAAGACCCAGTACTTC
TRBJ1-5,13,few,-,TRBV3-1,CASSQQINQPQHF,TGTGCCAGCAGCCAGCAAATAAATCAGCCCCAGCATTTT
TRBJ1-4,16,many,-,TRBV5-1,CASSWGPTETNEKLFF,TGCGCCAGCAGCTGGGGCCCGACAGAAACTAATGAAAAACTGTTTTTT
TRBJ2-3,17,-,TRBD2,TRBV5-1,CASSPGISGRSTDTQYF,TGCGCCAGCAGCCCCGGCATTAGCGGGAGGAGCACAGATACGCAGTATTTT
TRBJ1-4,13,many,-,TRBV20-1,CSAGRSTNEKLFF,TGCAGTGCTGGACGGTCAACTAATGAAAAACTGTTTTTT
TRBJ1-1,14,many,TRBD1,TRBV18,CASSLDRTNTEAFF,TGTGCCAGCTCACTGGACAGGACGAACACTGAAGCTTTCTTT
TRBJ2-2,15,many,-,TRBV9,CASSVYPDGTGELFF,TGTGCCAGCAGCGTATACCCTGATGGCACCGGGGAGCTGTTTTTT
TRBJ2-4,13,-,-,TRBV14,CASSQERGNIQYF,TGTGCCAGCAGCCAAGAAAGGGGAAACATTCAGTACTTC
TRBJ2-5,13,many,-,TRBV7-3,CASSFNRGETQYF,TGTGCCAGCAGCTTCAATCGGGGAGAGACCCAGTACTTC
TRBJ2-7,12,many,-,TRBV20-1,CSGTTNPYEQYF,TGCAGTGGGACCACTAATCCCTACGAGCAGTACTTC
TRBJ2-4,14,-,TRBD2,TRBV20-1,CSASPGTRGNIQYF,TGCAGTGCTTCCCCCGGGACTAGGGGGAACATTCAGTACTTC
TRBJ1-6,14,few,-,TRBV12-3/TRBV12-4,CASARGGYNSPLHF,TGTGCCAGTGCCCGGGGGGGTTATAATTCACCCCTCCACTTT
TRBJ2-6,13,-,-,TRBV7-2,CASAAYGANVLTF,TGTGCCAGCGCAGCGTACGGGGCCAACGTCCTGACTTTC
TRBJ1-1,15,many,TRBD1,TRBV28,CASSLAAGGYTEAFF,TGTGCCAGCAGTTTGGCCGCAGGGGGGTACACTGAAGCTTTCTTT
TRBJ1-2,15,many,-,TRBV2,CASSADSLTNYGYTF,TGTGCCAGCAGCGCTGACAGTTTAACTAACTATGGCTACACCTTC
TRBJ2-7,15,few,TRBD2,TRBV5-1,CASSLIAGAAYEQYF,TGCGCCAGCAGCTTAATAGCGGGAGCGGCCTACGAGCAGTACTTC
TRBJ1-1,14,many,-,TRBV6-6,CASSSLQGRTEAFF,TGTGCCAGCAGTTCCCTTCAGGGGCGGACTGAAGCTTTCTTT
TRBJ2-1,14,many,-,TRBV3-1,CASSAQTGSNEQFF,TGTGCCAGCAGCGCACAAACAGGGAGCAATGAGCAGTTCTTC
TRBJ1-1,14,many,TRBD1,TRBV7-9,CASRWTGANTEAFF,TGTGCCAGCAGATGGACAGGGGCCAACACTGAAGCTTTCTTT
TRBJ2-7,14,many,TRBD2,TRBV6-6,CASSPSGTTYEQYF,TGTGCCAGCAGCCCTAGCGGGACCACCTACGAGCAGTACTTC
TRBJ1-1,14,many,-,TRBV5-1,CASSPLGDNTEAFF,TGCGCCAGCAGCCCCCTGGGGGATAACACTGAAGCTTTCTTT
TRBJ1-2,17,medium-sized,TRBD1,TRBV10-3,CAISESGGEWGKNGYTF,TGTGCCATCAGTGAGTCAGGGGGCGAATGGGGAAAGAATGGCTACACCTTC